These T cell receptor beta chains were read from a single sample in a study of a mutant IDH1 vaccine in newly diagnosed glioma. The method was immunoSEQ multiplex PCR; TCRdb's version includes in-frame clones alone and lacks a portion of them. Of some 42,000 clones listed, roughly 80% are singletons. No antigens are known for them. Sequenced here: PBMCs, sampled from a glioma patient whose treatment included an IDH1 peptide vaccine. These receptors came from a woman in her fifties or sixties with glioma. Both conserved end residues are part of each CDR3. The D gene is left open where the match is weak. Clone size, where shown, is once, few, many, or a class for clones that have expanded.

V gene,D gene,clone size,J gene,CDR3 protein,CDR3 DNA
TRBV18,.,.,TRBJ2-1,CASSANNEQFF,TGTGCCAGCTCCGCCAACAATGAGCAGTTCTTC
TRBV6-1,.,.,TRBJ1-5,CASSAEDGSNSNQPQHF,TGTGCCAGCAGTGCTGAGGACGGGTCAAATAGCAATCAGCCCCAGCATTTT
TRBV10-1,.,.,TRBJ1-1,CASSESRTEAFF,TGCGCCAGCAGTGAGTCAAGGACCGAAGCTTTCTTT
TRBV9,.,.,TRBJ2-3,CASSVSRLTDTQYF,TGTGCCAGCAGCGTATCCAGGCTCACAGATACGCAGTATTTT
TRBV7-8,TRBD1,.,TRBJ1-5,CASSSTEGGWQPQHF,TGTGCCAGCAGCTCCACTGAAGGGGGCTGGCAGCCCCAGCATTTT
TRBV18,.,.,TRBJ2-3,CASSPTEDTQYF,TGTGCCAGCTCCCCTACTGAAGATACGCAGTATTTT
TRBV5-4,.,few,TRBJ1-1,CASSLPQNTEAFF,TGTGCCAGCAGCTTGCCACAGAACACTGAAGCTTTCTTT
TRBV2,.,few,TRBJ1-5,CASSVSWSWGNQPQHF,TGTGCCAGCAGTGTTAGTTGGAGTTGGGGCAATCAGCCCCAGCATTTT
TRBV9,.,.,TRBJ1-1,CASSVSSGGGAFF,TGTGCCAGCAGCGTATCCAGTGGCGGGGGAGCTTTCTTT
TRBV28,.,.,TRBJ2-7,CASSSRDPGEQYF,TGTGCCAGCAGTTCCCGGGACCCGGGAGAGCAGTACTTC
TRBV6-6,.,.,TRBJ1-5,CASSYSKDSNQPQHF,TGTGCCAGCAGTTACTCGAAGGACAGCAATCAGCCCCAGCATTTT
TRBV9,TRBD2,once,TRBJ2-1,CASSVDSGGRVLRSSYNEQFF,TGTGCCAGCAGCGTAGATAGCGGGGGCCGAGTTCTAAGAAGCTCCTACAATGAGCAGTTCTTC
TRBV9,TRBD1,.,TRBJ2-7,CASSPTPGQGAHEQYF,TGTGCCAGCAGCCCCACTCCGGGACAGGGGGCCCACGAGCAGTACTTC
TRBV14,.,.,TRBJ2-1,CASSQGGGKYNEQFF,TGTGCCAGCAGCCAAGGTGGGGGGAAGTACAATGAGCAGTTCTTC
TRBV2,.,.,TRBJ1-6,CASSGRYSPLHF,TGTGCCAGCAGTGGACGATATTCACCCCTCCACTTT
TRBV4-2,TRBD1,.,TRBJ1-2,CASSHDRGQGEGYTF,TGTGCCAGCAGCCATGATAGGGGGCAGGGAGAAGGCTACACCTTC
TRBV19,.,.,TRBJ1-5,CASTPGARQPQHF,TGTGCCAGTACCCCCGGGGCCCGGCAGCCCCAGCATTTT
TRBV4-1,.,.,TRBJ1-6,CASSQDYSGTSYNSPLHF,TGCGCCAGCAGCCAAGACTACAGCGGGACCTCCTATAATTCACCCCTCCACTTT
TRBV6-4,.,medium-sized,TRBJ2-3,CASSDGSTDTQYF,TGTGCCAGCAGTGACGGTAGCACAGATACGCAGTATTTT
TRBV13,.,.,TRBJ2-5,CASRDYLQETQYF,TGTGCCAGCAGAGACTACCTCCAAGAGACCCAGTACTTC
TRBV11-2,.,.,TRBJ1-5,CASSSHQPQHF,TGTGCCAGCAGCTCCCATCAGCCCCAGCATTTT
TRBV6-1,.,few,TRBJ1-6,CASTTRGNSPLHF,TGTGCCAGCACCACAAGGGGTAATTCACCCCTCCACTTT
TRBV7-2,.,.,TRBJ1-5,CASSLDGFNQPQHF,TGTGCCAGCAGCTTAGACGGGTTCAATCAGCCCCAGCATTTT
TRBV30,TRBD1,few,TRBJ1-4,CAWNRGNNEKLFF,TGTGCCTGGAACAGGGGCAATAATGAAAAACTGTTTTTT
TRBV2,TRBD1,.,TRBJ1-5,CASSIDRGSQPQHF,TGTGCCAGCAGTATAGACAGGGGAAGTCAGCCCCAGCATTTT
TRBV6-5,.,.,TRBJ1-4,CASSYAGYEKLFF,TGTGCCAGCAGTTACGCGGGGTACGAAAAACTGTTTTTT
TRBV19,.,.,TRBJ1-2,CASRDTGYGYTF,TGTGCCAGTCGGGACACCGGCTATGGCTACACCTTC
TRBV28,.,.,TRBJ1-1,CASSLSLTGNTEAFF,TGTGCCAGCAGTTTAAGCCTGACAGGGAACACTGAAGCTTTCTTT
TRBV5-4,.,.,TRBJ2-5,CASSSTLSQETQYF,TGTGCCAGCAGCTCCACACTAAGCCAAGAGACCCAGTACTTC
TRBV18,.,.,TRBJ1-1,CASSPDRSMNTEAFF,TGTGCCAGCTCTCCGGACAGAAGCATGAACACTGAAGCTTTCTTT
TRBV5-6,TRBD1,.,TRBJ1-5,CASSHYRGLGQPQHF,TGTGCCAGCAGCCACTACAGGGGGCTGGGTCAGCCCCAGCATTTT
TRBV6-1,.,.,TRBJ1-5,CASSEDGFHQPQHF,TGTGCCAGCAGTGAAGATGGGTTCCATCAGCCCCAGCATTTT
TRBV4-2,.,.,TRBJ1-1,CASTQRVGGMNTEAFF,TGTGCCAGCACCCAAAGGGTTGGGGGCATGAACACTGAAGCTTTCTTT
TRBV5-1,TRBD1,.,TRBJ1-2,CASSLGGQGGYGYTF,TGCGCCAGCAGCTTGGGTGGACAGGGTGGCTATGGCTACACCTTC
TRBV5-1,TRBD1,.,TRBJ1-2,CASSPGQNYGYTF,TGCGCCAGCAGCCCGGGACAGAACTATGGCTACACCTTC